A single sample gave rise to the 18 T cell receptor beta chains below, sequenced in a study of CD8+ T cells in alopecia areata. Investigators isolated RNA and reverse transcribed it into cDNA to act as the sequencing template. The protocol was immunoSEQ multiplex PCR, while the TCRdb copy is restricted to in-frame clones and leaves out a portion. The table has about 130,000 clones, roughly three fifths seen once; the top ten hold under 7.5%. The sequencing used CD4+ T cells sorted from blood, collected at week 0. The receptors come from a human donor with alopecia areata.

The gene calls are TRBV6-5 and TRBJ2-5, with TRBD1 matching 8 bases. The junction had 10 bases not matched to a gene; V was cut back by 5 bases and J by 5 bases. This CDR3 has 15 residues. CDR1 is MNHEY, CDR2 SVGAGI, per germline. The CDR3 sequence: CASSQSLTGEETQYF. In nucleotides, the CDR3 is TGTGCCAGCAGTCAATCCCTGACAGGGGAGGAGACCCAGTACTTC.

V and J are TRBV6-5 and TRBJ2-1, with D uncertain. V was pared by 2 bases and J by 5 bases, with 7 bases between. Germline assignment: CDR1 MNHEY and CDR2 SVGAGI. CDR3 length equals 13 residues. The CDR3, as DNA: TGTGCCAGCAGTTACGGGCCTCACAATGAGCAGTTCTTC. This sequence encodes CASSYGPHNEQFF.

This chain joins TRBV7-9 and TRBJ1-1; D unresolved. Germline CDR1 reads SEHNR; CDR2 reads FQNEAQ (reference sequence). Trimming removed 1 base from V and 2 bases from J, with 5 bases in between. The CDR3 extends over 13 amino acids. CDR3 protein: CASSLVDNTEAFF. The DNA of the CDR3 is TGTGCCAGCAGCTTAGTAGACAACACTGAAGCTTTCTTT.

The chain is built from TRBV29-1 and TRBJ2-3; 7 bases fit TRBD2. Germline lookup yields CDR1 SQVTM and CDR2 ANQGSEA. The CDR3 is made up of 16 amino acids. V lost 8 bases, J lost 6 bases, and 20 bases stayed unmatched. The DNA of the CDR3 is TGCAGCTGCCACCGGGACTACGAAATTAGTTCGGATACGCAGTATTTT. Translating it yields CSCHRDYEISSDTQYF.

This sequence joins TRBV11-2 and TRBJ2-5; 15 bases fit TRBD2. V dropped 5 bases and J dropped 3; count of bases not matched to a gene: 4. The CDR3 length is 16 residues. Germline-derived CDR1 and CDR2 are SGHAT and FQNNGV. In DNA, the CDR3 is TGTGCCAGCAGCCTCGGGACTAGCGGGGGGAAAGAGACCCAGTACTTC. This translates into CASSLGTSGGKETQYF.

V gene TRBV20-1 combines with J gene TRBJ1-2; 7 bases map to TRBD1. J lost 4 bases, V lost 5 bases, and 1 base had no gene match. This CDR3 is built from 11 residues. Germline assignment: CDR1 DFQATT and CDR2 SNEGSKA (reference sequence). Written as DNA, the CDR3 is TGCAGTGCTGGGGACAGCTATGGCTACACCTTC. Its translation: CSAGDSYGYTF.

The chain combines TRBV18 with TRBJ2-3; unclear D gene. Germline values: CDR1 KGHSH, CDR2 LQKENI. The length of the CDR3 is 15 residues. Between the trimmed V and J ends, which lost 2 bases and 0 bases, there was a span of 9 bases. The CDR3 region is CASSPSMASTDTQYF. Here the CDR3 DNA reads TGTGCCAGCTCACCATCCATGGCAAGCACAGATACGCAGTATTTT.

V usage is TRBV7-9 and J usage is TRBJ2-1; D is possibly TRBD2 (5 bases). V was cut by 3 bases and J by 10 bases, with 10 bases left in between. The CDR3 consists of 12 residues. Germline assignment: CDR1 SEHNR and CDR2 FQNEAQ (reference sequence). The CDR3 loop is CASSFDYREQFF. DNA for the CDR3: TGTGCCAGCAGCTTTGACTATAGGGAGCAGTTCTTC.

This clone has a handful of counts. This chain uses TRBV14 with TRBJ2-1; D is ambiguous. The germline V gene encodes CDR1 SGHDN and CDR2 FVKESK. The ends were cut back, 6 bases at V and 15 bases at J, with 9 bases in the middle. This CDR3 has 9 residues. CDR3 bases: TGTGCCAGCAGACCCCTGGGGTTCTTC. It codes for CASRPLGFF.

In its sample, this clone was seen a few times. This chain joins TRBV5-4 and TRBJ2-2, with D possibly TRBD2 on 5 matching bases. V was shortened by 4 bases and J by 1 base, with 11 bases between the two germline ends. The CDR3 totals 15 residues. Germline V gene lookup returns CDR1 SGHNT and CDR2 YYREEE (reference sequence). CDR3 in DNA: TGTGCCAGCAGCCTGAAAGGGAGGAACACCGGGGAGCTGTTTTTT. It codes for CASSLKGRNTGELFF.

The chain couples TRBV5-1 to TRBJ2-2; tentative D call: TRBD2 (5 bases). Germline-derived CDR1 and CDR2 are SGHRS and YFSETQ. V gave up 0 bases and J gave up 2 bases, with 17 bases separating them. The CDR3 extends over 18 amino acids. Here the CDR3 DNA reads TGCGCCAGCAGCTTGGAAAGTAGGCTAGCTGGCAACACCGGGGAGCTGTTTTTT. It is translated as CASSLESRLAGNTGELFF.

The V gene is TRBV5-6, the J gene TRBJ2-7; D remains unclear. Trimming took off 0 bases at V and 6 bases at J, with 4 bases between the two ends. The germline gives CDR1 SGHDT, CDR2 YYEEEE. The CDR3 is 11 residues long. The CDR3 DNA is TGTGCCAGCAGCTTGGCCGTCGAGCAGTACTTC. Residues: CASSLAVEQYF.

The J gene is TRBJ1-2, the V gene TRBV30; D possibly corresponds to TRBD1 (6 bases). The length of the CDR3 is 13 residues. The ends were cut back, 0 bases at V and 4 bases at J, with 9 bases in the middle. Germline CDR1 GTSNPN, CDR2 SVGIG (reference sequence). The CDR3 loop is CAWSVAGVYGYTF. The CDR3 bases are TGTGCCTGGAGTGTAGCAGGGGTCTATGGCTACACCTTC.

The chain recombines TRBV7-9 with TRBJ2-3, with TRBD2 identical over 7 bases. J was trimmed by 3 bases and V by 3 bases; bases with no gene match: 9. Per the germline V gene, CDR1 is SEHNR and CDR2 is FQNEAQ (reference sequence). The CDR3 totals 16 residues. CDR3 coding DNA: TGTGCCAGCAGCTTTTCGGGTAGCGGGCAGACAGATACGCAGTATTTT. This sequence encodes CASSFSGSGQTDTQYF.

V is TRBV27 and J is TRBJ2-2; unclear D gene. The CDR3 length is 14 residues. V was clipped by 6 bases and J by 2 bases, with 10 bases between them. The germline V gene encodes CDR1 MNHEY and CDR2 SMNVEV (reference sequence). The CDR3 coding sequence is TGTGCCAGCAGATTAGGGATAAACACCGGGGAGCTGTTTTTT. It is translated as CASRLGINTGELFF.

V usage is TRBV4-1 and J usage is TRBJ1-2; D may be TRBD1 (6 bases). Germline V lookup: CDR1 MGHRA, CDR2 YSYEKL. V shed 2 bases and J shed 5 bases, with 12 bases lying between them. The CDR3 loop spans 14 amino acids. DNA of the CDR3: TGCGCCAGCAGCCAAATGGACAGCAATTATGGCTACACCTTC. Its protein is CASSQMDSNYGYTF.

The chain couples TRBV6-5 to TRBJ1-2, with a possible D match to TRBD1 (5 bases). The CDR3 runs to 15 residues. V lost 4 bases and J 4 bases, leaving 16 bases between the germline ends. CDR1 is MNHEY, CDR2 SVGAGI, per germline. The CDR3 DNA is TGTGCCAGCAGTTCTTCACCGACAGCCGGCTATGGCTACACCTTC. It yields the protein CASSSSPTAGYGYTF.

This clone was seen a handful of times. The chain joins TRBV30 to TRBJ1-5; D gene uncertain. V was cut by 0 bases and J by 8 bases, with 11 bases left in between. Looked up from germline, CDR1 is GTSNPN and CDR2 is SVGIG (reference sequence). The CDR3 has 13 residues. The CDR3 DNA reads TGTGCCTGGAGTGTACAAGGGTTGGAGCCCCAGCATTTT. It codes for CAWSVQGLEPQHF.